A single sample is the source of the 22 T cell receptor beta chains below, sequenced in a study of blood T cell repertoires in COVID-19. The method was immunoSEQ multiplex PCR; TCRdb's version includes in-frame clones alone and lacks a portion of them. The top ten hold about 5.3% of the sample, which has roughly 180,000 clones, 65% to 85% seen once. Source material: PBMCs or T cells enriched from blood (not recorded which). Every receptor here comes from a middle-aged woman with acute COVID-19.

This chain connects TRBV19 to TRBJ1-2; 12 bases line up with TRBD1. The length of the CDR3 is 15 residues. J lost 5 bases, V lost 8 bases, and 9 bases had no gene match. Germline V gives CDR1 LNHDA, CDR2 SQIVND (reference sequence). CDR3 bases: TGTGCCAGTCAATTCACGGGACAGGGGGCTTATGGCTACACCTTC. Translation: CASQFTGQGAYGYTF.

On this clone: The sample has other DNA sequences that encode this CDR3 too. J is TRBJ1-1 and V is TRBV7-9, with 7 bases matching TRBD1. CDR3 length equals 14 residues. Germline V CDR1 and CDR2: SEHNR, FQNEAQ (reference sequence). With 3 bases clipped from V and 2 bases from J, the junction kept 3 bases outside the gene matches. The CDR3 region is CASSLQGVNTEAFF. As DNA, the CDR3 is TGTGCCAGCAGCTTGCAGGGGGTTAACACTGAAGCTTTCTTT.

This clone was seen more than once but under ten times. The V gene is TRBV7-3, the J gene TRBJ1-2, with 8 bases fitting TRBD1. The germline gives CDR1 SGHTA, CDR2 FQGTGA. V was clipped by 3 bases and J by 3 bases; unmatched bases: 0. The CDR3 length is 13 residues. CDR3 coding DNA: TGTGCCAGCAGCTTGGACAGGGACTATGGCTACACCTTC. Protein sequence: CASSLDRDYGYTF.

V usage is TRBV30 and J usage is TRBJ1-1; unclear D gene. Trimming removed 2 bases from V and 1 base from J, with 11 bases in between. CDR1 and CDR2 (germline): GTSNPN, SVGIG (reference sequence). The CDR3 sequence is 14 residues long. Here the CDR3 reads CAWSLESKNTEAFF. The CDR3 DNA reads as TGTGCCTGGAGTTTGGAGTCTAAGAACACTGAAGCTTTCTTT. Complete variable domain (other parts from reference TRBV30 and TRBJ1-1): SQTIHQWPATLVQPVGSPLSLECTVEGTSNPNLYWYRQAAGRGLQLLFYSVGIGQISSEVPQNLSASRPQDRQFILSSKKLLLSDSGFYLCAWSLESKNTEAFFGQGTRLTVV.

The chain couples TRBV7-9 to TRBJ1-1, with D possibly matching TRBD1 (6 bases). Trimming shortened V by 5 bases and J by 1 base, and 11 bases separated the two germline ends. CDR1 is SEHNR, CDR2 FQNEAQ, per germline (reference sequence). The CDR3 is 14 amino acids. CDR3 sequence reads: CASSPRDTNTEAFF. The CDR3 coding sequence is TGTGCCAGCAGCCCCCGGGACACGAACACTGAAGCTTTCTTT.

This clone was counted ten times or more. The rearrangement uses TRBV21-1 and TRBJ1-1; no check of the table's D call, TRBD1, against the DNA was made. TRBV21-1 is flagged as a pseudogene. The CDR3 runs to 17 residues. CDR3 amino acids: CASSKPGQVLMNTEAFF. Written as DNA, the CDR3 is TGTGCCAGCAGCAAACCGGGACAGGTACTTATGAACACTGAAGCTTTCTTT.

This chain joins TRBV5-1 and TRBJ1-3, with unresolved D. Germline V lookup: CDR1 SGHRS, CDR2 YFSETQ. The length of the CDR3 is 17 residues. V shed 3 bases and J shed 0 bases, with 16 bases lying between them. CDR3 sequence (DNA): TGCGCCAGCAGCTATTGGCCGGGAGGGAACTCTGGAAACACCATATATTTT. Its translation is CASSYWPGGNSGNTIYF.

This clone was seen only once. J is TRBJ2-3 and V is TRBV3-1 (or the pseudogene TRBV3-2); 7 nucleotides align to TRBD2. The CDR3 extends over 16 amino acids. Trimming at V came to 4 bases and at J to 6 bases, leaving 13 bases not matched to a gene. Germline CDR1 is LGHDT and CDR2 is YNNKEL (reference sequence). Here the CDR3 reads CASSLGTTRASDTQYF. The CDR3 DNA reads as TGTGCCAGCAGCCTCGGGACTACCAGAGCGTCGGATACGCAGTATTTT.

The chain links TRBV25-1 to TRBJ2-3, with 9 bases aligning to TRBD1. The germline gives CDR1 MGHDK, CDR2 SYGVNS. CDR3 length: 15 residues. Trimming took 3 bases from V and 3 from J; bases not matched to a gene: 4. CDR3 sequence (DNA): TGTGCCAGCAGTGACGGACAGGGGTTAACAGATACGCAGTATTTT. Amino acids: CASSDGQGLTDTQYF.

The chain uses TRBV3-1 (or the pseudogene TRBV3-2) and TRBJ1-4; D is possibly TRBD1 (5 bases). CDR1 is LGHDT, CDR2 YNNKEL, per germline (reference sequence). Between the trimmed V and J ends, which lost 5 bases and 0 bases, there was a span of 13 bases. The CDR3 loop spans 16 amino acids. CDR3 in amino acids: CASSERGPATNEKLFF. CDR3 nucleotide sequence: TGTGCCAGCAGCGAAAGGGGCCCGGCAACTAATGAAAAACTGTTTTTT.

V and J are TRBV6-5 and TRBJ2-1; 11 nucleotides agree with TRBD2. The CDR3 length is 15 residues. The trim removed 10 bases at V and 3 bases at J, leaving 8 bases unmatched. CDR1 MNHEY and CDR2 SVGAGI come from the germline V gene. The CDR3 nucleotides read TGTGCCATCCGAGCCGGGACTAGCGGCTACAATGAGCAGTTCTTC. This encodes CAIRAGTSGYNEQFF.

This clone occurred a few times. The chain recombines TRBV2 with TRBJ1-2; no reliable D call. V gave up 6 bases and J gave up 5 bases, with 16 bases separating them. CDR1 is SNHLY, CDR2 FYNNEI, per germline. The CDR3 is 14 residues long. The CDR3 bases are TGTGCCAGCAGCGCGGCCGGGATGGGTTATGGCTACACCTTC. Translated, it gives CASSAAGMGYGYTF.

This clone was seen only a few times. CDR3 loop: CASSRGSDGVYGYTF. As DNA, the CDR3 is TGTGCCAGCAGCCGGGGATCAGACGGAGTCTATGGCTACACCTTC. The chain joins TRBV7-9 to TRBJ1-2; no reliable D call. The CDR3 sequence is 15 residues long. In germline, CDR1 is SEHNR, CDR2 FQNEAQ (reference sequence). V was shortened by 5 bases and J by 4 bases, with 17 bases between the two germline ends.

The chain links TRBV4-1 to TRBJ2-7; 7 nucleotides match TRBD2. CDR1 MGHRA and CDR2 YSYEKL come from the germline V gene. This CDR3 has 18 amino acids. The junction had 12 bases not matched to a gene; V was cut back by 0 bases and J by 1 base. The DNA of the CDR3 is TGCGCCAGCAGCCAAGAATCGTACCAGCGGGACCCTTCCTACGAGCAGTACTTC. Its protein is CASSQESYQRDPSYEQYF.

This clone came up a few times. CDR3 in amino acids: CASSSGERASRSTDTQYF. CDR3 coding DNA: TGTGCCAGCAGCTCTGGGGAGAGGGCTTCTCGGAGCACAGATACGCAGTATTTT. This rearrangement joins TRBV11-3 to TRBJ2-3; D possibly corresponds to TRBD2 (5 bases). V was clipped by 4 bases and J by 0 bases, with 20 bases between them. The CDR3 sequence is 18 residues long. Germline lookup yields CDR1 SGHNT and CDR2 YENEEA. Together with reference TRBV11-3 and TRBJ2-3, the CDR3 gives the full variable domain: EAGVVQSPRYKIIEKKQPVAFWCNPISGHNTLYWYLQNLGQGPELLIRYENEEAVDDSQLPKDRFSAERLKGVDSTLKIQPAELGDSAVYLCASSSGERASRSTDTQYFGPGTRLTVL.

The J gene is TRBJ2-3, the V gene TRBV2; the match to TRBD2 covers 7 bases. Germline-derived CDR1 and CDR2 are SNHLY and FYNNEI. CDR3 size: 13 residues. V lost 6 bases to trimming and J lost 5 bases; unmatched junction nucleotides: 5. CDR3 protein: CASSRTGGDTQYF. In DNA form, the CDR3 reads TGTGCCAGCAGCCGGACGGGGGGAGATACGCAGTATTTT. Drawing the rest from reference TRBV2 and TRBJ2-3, the complete variable domain is EPEVTQTPSHQVTQMGQEVILRCVPISNHLYFYWYRQILGQKVEFLVSFYNNEISEKSEIFDDQFSVERPDGSNFTLKIRSTKLEDSAMYFCASSRTGGDTQYFGPGTRLTVL.

The rearrangement uses TRBV5-6 and TRBJ1-2; 7 nucleotides line up with TRBD1. The CDR3 totals 15 residues. Germline values: CDR1 SGHDT, CDR2 YYEEEE. The trim removed 3 bases at V and 5 bases at J, leaving 10 bases unmatched. CDR3 sequence: CASSSLGTDQYGYTF. The CDR3, as DNA: TGTGCCAGCAGCTCCCTCGGGACAGACCAATATGGCTACACCTTC.

This clone was counted a few times. The chain has TRBV3-1 (or the pseudogene TRBV3-2) and TRBJ2-2; weak D call: TRBD2 (5 bases). The CDR3 totals 14 residues. V was shortened by 1 base and J by 3 bases, with 6 bases between the two germline ends. CDR1 is LGHDT, CDR2 YNNKEL, per germline (reference sequence). CDR3: CASSQGGDTGELFF. The CDR3 nucleotides are TGTGCCAGCAGCCAAGGGGGAGACACCGGGGAGCTGTTTTTT.

This clone was observed a single time. The chain links TRBV7-9 to TRBJ2-1; the match to TRBD2 covers 11 bases. Germline V gene lookup returns CDR1 SEHNR and CDR2 FQNEAQ (reference sequence). CDR3 length: 15 amino acids. Germline trimming cut 6 bases from V and 8 bases from J; bases unmatched to any gene: 9. The CDR3 here is CASRRVAGGFYEQFF. The CDR3 DNA follows: TGTGCCAGCAGACGAGTAGCGGGAGGGTTCTATGAGCAGTTCTTC.

The chain employs TRBV24-1 and TRBJ2-2; 7 nucleotides match TRBD1. The CDR3 is 18 residues long. Germline CDR1 is KGHDR and CDR2 is SFDVKD. Unmatched junction bases numbered 11, after V lost 3 bases and J lost 2 bases. The CDR3 nucleotides read TGTGCCACCAGTGATCACCCTCAGGGGGTCGAAAACACCGGGGAGCTGTTTTTT. Translating it yields CATSDHPQGVENTGELFF.

This CDR3 is CATSRGTELAGVDEQYF. For the CDR3, the DNA is TGTGCCACCAGCAGAGGGACAGAACTAGCGGGAGTCGACGAGCAGTACTTC. The rearrangement links TRBV15 to TRBJ2-7; TRBD2 aligns across 11 bases. Losses at the gene ends were 1 base for V and 5 bases for J; bases not matched to a gene: 10. The CDR3 extends over 17 amino acids. Germline V lookup: CDR1 LNHNV, CDR2 YYDKDF (reference sequence).

This chain joins TRBV28 and TRBJ1-2; maybe TRBD1 (5 bases). The CDR3 has 13 residues. Trimming took off 5 bases at V and 7 bases at J, with 14 bases between the two ends. CDR1 and CDR2 from the germline V gene are MDHEN and SYDVKM. The CDR3, as DNA: TGTGCCAGCAGTCCCGACAGAGTAAGTGGCTACACCTTC. Amino acids: CASSPDRVSGYTF.